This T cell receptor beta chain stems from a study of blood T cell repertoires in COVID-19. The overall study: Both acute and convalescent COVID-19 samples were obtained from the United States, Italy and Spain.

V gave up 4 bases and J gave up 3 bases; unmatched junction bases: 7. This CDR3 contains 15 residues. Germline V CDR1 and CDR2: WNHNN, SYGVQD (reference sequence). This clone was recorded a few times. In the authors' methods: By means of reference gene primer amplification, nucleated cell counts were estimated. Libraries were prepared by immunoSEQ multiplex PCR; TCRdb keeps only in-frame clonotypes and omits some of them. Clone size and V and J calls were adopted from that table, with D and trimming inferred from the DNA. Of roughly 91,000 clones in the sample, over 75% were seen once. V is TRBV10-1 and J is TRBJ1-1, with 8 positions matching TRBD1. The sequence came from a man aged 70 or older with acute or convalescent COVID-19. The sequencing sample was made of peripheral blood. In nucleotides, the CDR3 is TGCGCCAGCAGTGCCCGCAGGGGGCTGGACACTGAAGCTTTCTTT. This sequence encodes CASSARRGLDTEAFF.